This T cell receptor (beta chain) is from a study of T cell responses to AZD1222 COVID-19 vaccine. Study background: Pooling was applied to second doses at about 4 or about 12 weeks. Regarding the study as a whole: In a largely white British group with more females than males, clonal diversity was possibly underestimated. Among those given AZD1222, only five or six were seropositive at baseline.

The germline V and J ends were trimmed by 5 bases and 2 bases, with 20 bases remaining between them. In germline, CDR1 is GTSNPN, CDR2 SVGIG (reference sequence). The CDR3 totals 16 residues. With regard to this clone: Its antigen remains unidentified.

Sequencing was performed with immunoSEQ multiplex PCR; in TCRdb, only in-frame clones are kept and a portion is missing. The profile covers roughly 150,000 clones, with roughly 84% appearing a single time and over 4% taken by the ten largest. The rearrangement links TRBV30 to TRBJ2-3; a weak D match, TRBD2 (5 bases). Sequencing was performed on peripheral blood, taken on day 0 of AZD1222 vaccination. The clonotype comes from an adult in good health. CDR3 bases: TGTGCCTGGGACACCGGGAAAAACCTCCTCACAGATACGCAGTATTTT. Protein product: CAWDTGKNLLTDTQYF.